The rows below give T cell receptor beta chains drawn from one sample of a study of T-cell memory formation after mild COVID-19. TCRdb re-derived calls from the 5' RACE reads in MiXCR, one entry per CDR3 protein. The sample has 110,000 to 150,000 distinct CDR3 sequences, more than 13% seen once. Sequences were obtained from PBMCs or a T cell subset sorted from them (not recorded which). Receptors originate from an adult woman who had mild COVID-19 (a few samples of this study predate the infection). Cell type and time point are not known. Each CDR3 is given with its conserved first and last residue. The D gene is left open where the match is weak. Rows give clone size only sometimes, using once, few, many, or a class for an expanded clone.

cdr3_nt cdr3_aa j_call v_call clone_size d_call
TGTGCCAGCAGCCACCGGGACAGCCCCTACGAGCAGTACTTC CASSHRDSPYEQYF TRBJ2-7 TRBV14 few TRBD1
TGTGCCAGCAGTCCCCCGGCAGGGCATGGCTACGAGCAGTACTTC CASSPPAGHGYEQYF TRBJ2-7 TRBV12-3/TRBV12-4 NA NA
TGTGCCAGCAGAGCTCTTAGCGGGGGCTCAGATACGCAGTATTTT CASRALSGGSDTQYF TRBJ2-3 TRBV6-1 many TRBD2
TGCGCCAGCAGCCCCCTGACAGGGGTGGGCACCGGGGAGCTGTTTTTT CASSPLTGVGTGELFF TRBJ2-2 TRBV4-1 many TRBD1
TGTGCCAGCAGCGGGGAGAATCAGCCCCAGCATTTT CASSGENQPQHF TRBJ1-5 TRBV7-2 NA NA
TGCGCCAGCAGCCAAGCAGGGTCCTATAATTCACCCCTCCACTTT CASSQAGSYNSPLHF TRBJ1-6 TRBV4-1 few NA
TGTGCCAGCAGCTTAGAAAGCGTCACCGGGGAGCTGTTTTTT CASSLESVTGELFF TRBJ2-2 TRBV11-2 NA NA
TGTGCCACCAGCAGAGGTGACACTAGCTCCTACGAGCAGTACTTC CATSRGDTSSYEQYF TRBJ2-7 TRBV15 NA NA
TGTGCCAGCAGCGGTCCACACGGCGGGGGGTTCAATGAGCAGTTCTTC CASSGPHGGGFNEQFF TRBJ2-1 TRBV9 few TRBD2
TGTGCCAGCAGCGTAGATGGCAGCCCGTTCTTCGGGGAGCTGTTTTTT CASSVDGSPFFGELFF TRBJ2-2 TRBV9 few NA
TGTGCCAGCAGCGCCGGACAGGGGGTTGACTATGGCTACACCTTC CASSAGQGVDYGYTF TRBJ1-2 TRBV7-8 many TRBD1
TGTGCCAGCACCGTGACAGGGGGCGACCACGAGCAGTACTTC CASTVTGGDHEQYF TRBJ2-7 TRBV12-3/TRBV12-4 few TRBD1
TGTGCCAGCAGTCACCGGGACAGGGGGCCTGAGCAGTACTTC CASSHRDRGPEQYF TRBJ2-7 TRBV6-5 NA TRBD1
TGTGCCTGGAGGGAGGGGGCTGGGGCCAACGTCCTGACTTTC CAWREGAGANVLTF TRBJ2-6 TRBV30 NA NA
TGTGCCAGCAGCCTACGAAATCGACCCCTTTACGAGCAGTACTTC CASSLRNRPLYEQYF TRBJ2-7 TRBV3-1 few NA
TGTGCCAGCAGTTTTGCCATTTACTACAATGAGCAGTTCTTC CASSFAIYYNEQFF TRBJ2-1 TRBV27 NA NA
TGTGCCAGCAGCTTAGGGGCAGGGACCACTGAAGCTTTCTTT CASSLGAGTTEAFF TRBJ1-1 TRBV7-9 NA NA
TGTGCCAGCAGCGTAGCCCCGCCCTACGAGCAGTACTTC CASSVAPPYEQYF TRBJ2-7 TRBV9 NA NA
TGTGCCAGCAGCGCGTATCTCACAGATACGCAGTATTTT CASSAYLTDTQYF TRBJ2-3 TRBV7-3 NA NA
TGTGCCAGCAGCCCACCCCTCCGGGTATACGAGCAGTACTTC CASSPPLRVYEQYF TRBJ2-7 TRBV7-2 few NA
TGCGCCAGCAGAACACGGTTAGGGGCCCTAGACAATGAGCAGTTCTTC CASRTRLGALDNEQFF TRBJ2-1 TRBV4-3 few NA
TGTGCCAGCACCCCAGGTGGGGGCACTGAAGCTTTCTTT CASTPGGGTEAFF TRBJ1-1 TRBV9 few NA
TGTGCCTGGAGTGAAGGTGTAGGGTCCACTGAAGCTTTCTTT CAWSEGVGSTEAFF TRBJ1-1 TRBV30 NA NA
TGTGCCAGCAGCCAGTCGGGGGTTAGCTACGAGCAGTACTTC CASSQSGVSYEQYF TRBJ2-7 TRBV27 NA NA
TGCAGCGTTGAAGACATCTGGACAGACATGAATGGCTACACCTTC CSVEDIWTDMNGYTF TRBJ1-2 TRBV29-1 NA NA
TGCGCCAGCAGCGCTACGGAGGGAAACTATGGCTACACCTTC CASSATEGNYGYTF TRBJ1-2 TRBV4-1 many NA
TGTGCCAGCAGCTATACAGGTCTGGGCAATCAGCCCCAGCATTTT CASSYTGLGNQPQHF TRBJ1-5 TRBV9 NA NA
TGTGCCAGCAGCCTAGGCGGCCTGGGGGAGACCCAGTACTTC CASSLGGLGETQYF TRBJ2-5 TRBV7-9 few NA
TGCGCCAGCAGCCAAGGAGGGCTAGCGGGTTCCACCGGGGAGCTGTTTTTT CASSQGGLAGSTGELFF TRBJ2-2 TRBV4-3 few TRBD2
TGTGCCAGCAGCCCCCCCCTTACCTACGAGCAGTACTTC CASSPPLTYEQYF TRBJ2-7 TRBV13 NA NA
TGTGCCAGCAGCTTGGATGTGAACACTGAAGCTTTCTTT CASSLDVNTEAFF TRBJ1-1 TRBV5-5 few NA
TGTGCCAGCAGCTCCAGGACAGGCTCGCCCGCGGCTAACGGGGAGCTGTTTTTT CASSSRTGSPAANGELFF TRBJ2-2 TRBV7-9 NA TRBD1
TGCGCCAGCAGCTTAGTATCGGGGGGCCTCGCAGATACGCAGTATTTT CASSLVSGGLADTQYF TRBJ2-3 TRBV5-1 once NA
TGTGCCAGCAGCCCCTTCCGGGGAGAGGGGGATACGCAGTATTTT CASSPFRGEGDTQYF TRBJ2-3 TRBV7-9 NA NA
TGTGCCAGCAGTGTAAATTCCCGACTGGGGGATGGTGGAGATACGCAGTATTTT CASSVNSRLGDGGDTQYF TRBJ2-3 TRBV2 few NA
TGTGCCAGCAGCGTAAACCAAGAGACCCAGTACTTC CASSVNQETQYF TRBJ2-5 TRBV9 few NA
TGTGCCAGCAGCAAAGATCTAGCGGGGGGGCTACGGGAGCAGTTCTTC CASSKDLAGGLREQFF TRBJ2-1 TRBV21-1 many NA
TGTGCCAGTTCGACAGGGCCTGGCACTGAAGCTTTCTTT CASSTGPGTEAFF TRBJ1-1 TRBV12-3/TRBV12-4 NA TRBD1
TGCGCCAGCAGCCAAACGAGACAGGTTGAAGCTTTCTTT CASSQTRQVEAFF TRBJ1-1 TRBV4-1 NA NA
TGTGCCGCAGGGGACAGTGGCGGTTCTTTCTACGAGCAGTACTTC CAAGDSGGSFYEQYF TRBJ2-7 TRBV6-5 few TRBD1
TGTGCCAGCAGCGATACGGACAGGGCGAACACTGAAGCTTTCTTT CASSDTDRANTEAFF TRBJ1-1 TRBV7-9 few TRBD1
TGTGCCACCACCACCGTGTACGCCGGGACAGGGGCCAATGAGCAGTTCTTC CATTTVYAGTGANEQFF TRBJ2-1 TRBV24-1 NA TRBD1
TGCGCCAGCAGCCAAGATGGAGTGGTGGGACTAGCGGGAGCCTACGAGCAGTACTTC CASSQDGVVGLAGAYEQYF TRBJ2-7 TRBV4-3 NA TRBD2
TGTGCCAGCAGCTTTACTTTGCCAGGCGAGCAGTTCTTC CASSFTLPGEQFF TRBJ2-1 TRBV7-6 many NA
TGCGCCAGCAGCTCTACGATAGCGGGAGTCGAGCAGTACTTC CASSSTIAGVEQYF TRBJ2-7 TRBV5-1 few TRBD2
TGTGCCAGCACTATAGGAACAGGCGAATTTAGCACAGATACGCAGTATTTT CASTIGTGEFSTDTQYF TRBJ2-3 TRBV7-9 few NA
TGTGCCAGCAGCTTCAGGTGGCTAGGAGTACCAGATACGCAGTATTTT CASSFRWLGVPDTQYF TRBJ2-3 TRBV5-6 few NA
TGCGCCAGCAGCCAAGATATGAGGGTCTTCTCCTACAATGAGCAGTTCTTC CASSQDMRVFSYNEQFF TRBJ2-1 TRBV4-1 few NA
TGCGCCAGCAGCCAAGATTGGATTGACGTGGATTGGAGCGAGCAGTACTTC CASSQDWIDVDWSEQYF TRBJ2-7 TRBV4-3 NA NA
TGTGCCAGCAGTTGGACAGGAAAAGATGAAGCTTTCTTT CASSWTGKDEAFF TRBJ1-1 TRBV12-3/TRBV12-4 few TRBD1
TGTGCCAGCAGTGAATTAGCGGGGGAGGTCAATGAGCAGTTCTTC CASSELAGEVNEQFF TRBJ2-1 TRBV25-1 few TRBD2
TGTGCCAGCAGCTTAGTCTCTAGCGGGGACTACAATGAGCAGTTCTTC CASSLVSSGDYNEQFF TRBJ2-1 TRBV11-2 few TRBD2
TGCGCCAGCAGCCAAGAACTCCGCGGGAGTTCGTACGAGCAGTACTTC CASSQELRGSSYEQYF TRBJ2-7 TRBV4-3 NA TRBD2
TGCAGTGCTAGAGTCGGACCTAACTACAATGAGCAGTTCTTC CSARVGPNYNEQFF TRBJ2-1 TRBV20-1 NA NA